The rows below give T cell receptor beta chains drawn from one sample of a study of T cells in tuberculosis. The repertoire was sequenced with immunoSEQ multiplex PCR; TCRdb's copy has only in-frame clones and lacks some. This table holds about 34,000 clones, about 97% found once. The sequenced material came from PBMCs. These receptors were taken from a donor aged 10-29 years with latent tuberculosis or without tuberculosis infection. Both conserved end residues are part of each CDR3. The order of the fields is CDR3 length, clone size, V gene, J gene, D gene, CDR3 DNA, CDR3 protein. A D gene is named only where the DNA matches it firmly. Size is omitted from some rows. Given values are once, few, many or a class for expanded clones.

>16|once|TRBV5-4|TRBJ1-2|.
TGTGCCAGCAGCTTGGGAGGCAGGACTGCTAACTATGGCTACACCTTC
CASSLGGRTANYGYTF
>13|.|TRBV2|TRBJ1-4|.
TGTGCCAGCAGTGAAGAAATCGAGGAAAAACTGTTTTTT
CASSEEIEEKLFF
>16|.|TRBV5-1|TRBJ2-5|TRBD2
TGCGCCAGCAGCTTGGGACTAGCGGGAATGCAAGAGACCCAGTACTTC
CASSLGLAGMQETQYF
>15|.|TRBV18|TRBJ2-1|.
TGTGCCAGCTCACCACCATCCCAGGGGAGAGGTGAGCAGTTCTTC
CASSPPSQGRGEQFF
>15|.|TRBV6-4|TRBJ2-1|TRBD1
TGTGCCAGCAGTGACGCCGGGGACAGTCCCAATGAGCAGTTCTTC
CASSDAGDSPNEQFF
>15|.|TRBV15|TRBJ2-5|TRBD1
TGTGCCACCAGCAGAACAGGGGGCGAAAGAGAGACCCAGTACTTC
CATSRTGGERETQYF
>14|.|TRBV7-9|TRBJ2-5|.
TGTGCCAGCAGCTTAGTACCAAGGAGTGAGACCCAGTACTTC
CASSLVPRSETQYF
>14|.|TRBV6-5|TRBJ2-7|.
TGTGCCAGCAGTTACGGCGAAGGGGGCTACGAGCAGTACTTC
CASSYGEGGYEQYF
>15|.|TRBV7-8|TRBJ2-5|.
TGTGCCAGCAGCTTAGGGACTTCTTTGAAAGAGACCCAGTACTTC
CASSLGTSLKETQYF
>14|.|TRBV9|TRBJ1-1|.
TGTGCCAGCAGCGTAGCTGAGGGAAACACTGAAGCTTTCTTT
CASSVAEGNTEAFF
>14|.|TRBV2|TRBJ1-1|.
TGTGCCAGCAGTGAAGTACGGTCCTACACTGAAGCTTTCTTT
CASSEVRSYTEAFF
>15|.|TRBV5-1|TRBJ2-7|TRBD2
TGCGCCAGCAGCGCTGGACTAGCGGTATCCTACGAGCAGTACTTC
CASSAGLAVSYEQYF
>15|.|TRBV5-6|TRBJ2-2|TRBD1
TGTGCCAGCGAGAAGGGGGCTAGGAACACCGGGGAGCTGTTTTTT
CASEKGARNTGELFF
>13|.|TRBV5-4|TRBJ2-3|.
TGTGCCAGTAGCTTCAGGCTGACAGATACGCAGTATTTT
CASSFRLTDTQYF
>11|.|TRBV20-1|TRBJ2-5|.
TGCAGTGCTTGGGAGGTTGAGACCCAGTACTTC
CSAWEVETQYF
>13|.|TRBV6-6|TRBJ1-2|.
TGTGCCAGCAGTTCCGGCGGAAACTATGGCTACACCTTC
CASSSGGNYGYTF
>14|.|TRBV5-4|TRBJ2-5|TRBD2
TGTGCCAGTAGCCCTCGGACTAGCCGGGAGACCCAGTACTTC
CASSPRTSRETQYF
>15|.|TRBV9|TRBJ2-3|TRBD2
TGTGCCAGCAGCCCGGTTGGGGCGGGGGCAGATACGCAGTATTTT
CASSPVGAGADTQYF
>13|.|TRBV29-1|TRBJ1-2|.
TGCAGCGTTGAAGCCCCGGGATCCTATGGCTACACCTTC
CSVEAPGSYGYTF
>13|.|TRBV9|TRBJ2-5|.
TGTGCCAGCAGCGTAAGCGGTGGCGAGACCCAGTACTTC
CASSVSGGETQYF
>16|.|TRBV2|TRBJ1-3|TRBD1
TGTGCCAGCAGTGGGGCCCGAAACAGGGGGTTAAGCACCATATATTTT
CASSGARNRGLSTIYF
>14|.|TRBV18|TRBJ2-7|TRBD2
TGTGCCAGCTCATATCTAGCGGGGGGCTACGAGCAGTACTTC
CASSYLAGGYEQYF
>13|.|TRBV29-1|TRBJ1-1|.
TGCAGCGTTAACGGCAGGTTGAACACTGAAGCTTTCTTT
CSVNGRLNTEAFF
>15|.|TRBV7-8|TRBJ2-7|.
TGTGCCAGCAGCCCTAGTTCGGTGCGGGGCAATGAGCAGTACTTC
CASSPSSVRGNEQYF
>14|.|TRBV9|TRBJ2-7|.
TGTGCCAGCAGCGCACAGTACGGCGACTACGAGCAGTACTTC
CASSAQYGDYEQYF
>13|.|TRBV4-1|TRBJ1-2|TRBD1
TGCGCCAGCAGCCACCCAGGGGGCGTTGCCTACACCTTC
CASSHPGGVAYTF
>16|.|TRBV2|TRBJ1-2|.
TGTGCCAGCGGGCGCTTGGGGGGGGGAGCTAACTATGGCTACACCTTC
CASGRLGGGANYGYTF
>14|.|TRBV6-6|TRBJ2-7|TRBD1
TGTGCCAGCTGTCCGGGACAGGGAGACTACGAGCAGTACTTC
CASCPGQGDYEQYF
>18|.|TRBV5-1|TRBJ2-1|TRBD2
TGCGCCAGCAGCCGCCTGACTAGCGGGAGGGTGATCTACAATGAGCAGTTCTTC
CASSRLTSGRVIYNEQFF